This T cell receptor beta chain is from a study of T cell changes during pregnancy in multiple sclerosis. Sequencing used immunoSEQ multiplex PCR; TCRdb keeps in-frame clones, though not all of them. The sample yields approximately 92,000 clones, approximately 93% seen once. CDR1 is LNHDA, CDR2 SQIVND, per germline (reference sequence). This CDR3 is built from 16 residues. V was trimmed by 8 bases and J by 0 bases, leaving 16 bases between them. This clonotype was obtained from a female donor with multiple sclerosis, enrolled in a pregnancy study. V and J are TRBV19 and TRBJ2-2; possibly TRBD2 for D (6 bases). The sequences come from peripheral blood, collected after pregnancy. CDR3 region: CASSPRREPNTGELFF. The CDR3 bases are TGTGCCAGTTCCCCCCGCCGGGAGCCGAACACCGGGGAGCTGTTTTTT.